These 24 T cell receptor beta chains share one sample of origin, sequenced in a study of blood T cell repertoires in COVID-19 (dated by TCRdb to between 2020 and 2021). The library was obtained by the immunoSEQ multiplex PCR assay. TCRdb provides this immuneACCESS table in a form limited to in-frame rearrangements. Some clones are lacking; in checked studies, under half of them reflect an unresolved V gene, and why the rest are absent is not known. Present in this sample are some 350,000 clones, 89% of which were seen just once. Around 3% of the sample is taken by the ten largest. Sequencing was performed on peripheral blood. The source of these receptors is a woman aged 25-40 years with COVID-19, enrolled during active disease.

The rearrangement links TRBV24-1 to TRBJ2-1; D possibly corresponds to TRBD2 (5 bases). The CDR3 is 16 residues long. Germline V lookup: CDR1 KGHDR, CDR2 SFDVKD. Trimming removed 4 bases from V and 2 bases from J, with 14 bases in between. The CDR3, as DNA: TGTGCCACCAGTGAAACCGGCCTAGCCACCTACAATGAGCAGTTCTTC. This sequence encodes CATSETGLATYNEQFF.

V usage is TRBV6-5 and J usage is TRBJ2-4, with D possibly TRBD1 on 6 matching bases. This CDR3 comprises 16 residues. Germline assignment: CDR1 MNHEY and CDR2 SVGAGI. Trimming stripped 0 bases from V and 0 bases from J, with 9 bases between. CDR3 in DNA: TGTGCCAGCAGTTACTCTGGCAGGGGAGCCAAAAACATTCAGTACTTC. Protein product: CASSYSGRGAKNIQYF.

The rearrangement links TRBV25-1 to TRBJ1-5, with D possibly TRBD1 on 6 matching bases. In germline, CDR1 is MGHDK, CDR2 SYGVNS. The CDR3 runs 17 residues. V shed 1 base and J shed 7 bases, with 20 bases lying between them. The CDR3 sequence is CASSESSGTMTGQPQHF. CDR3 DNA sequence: TGTGCCAGCAGTGAATCCTCCGGGACAATGACCGGGCAGCCCCAGCATTTT.

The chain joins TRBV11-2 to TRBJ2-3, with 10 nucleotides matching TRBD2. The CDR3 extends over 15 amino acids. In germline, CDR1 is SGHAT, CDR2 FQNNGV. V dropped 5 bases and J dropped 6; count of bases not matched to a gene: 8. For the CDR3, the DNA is TGTGCCAGCAGCCTGACTACGACTAGCGGGGATACGCAGTATTTT. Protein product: CASSLTTTSGDTQYF. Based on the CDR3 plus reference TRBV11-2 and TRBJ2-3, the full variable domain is EAGVAQSPRYKIIEKRQSVAFWCNPISGHATLYWYQQILGQGPKLLIQFQNNGVVDDSQLPKDRFSAERLKGVDSTLKIQPAKLEDSAVYLCASSLTTTSGDTQYFGPGTRLTVL.

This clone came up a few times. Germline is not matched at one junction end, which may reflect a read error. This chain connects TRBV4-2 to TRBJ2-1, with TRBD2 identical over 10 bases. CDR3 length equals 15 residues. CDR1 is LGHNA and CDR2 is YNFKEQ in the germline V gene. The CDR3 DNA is TGTGCCAGCAGCCAACTAGCGGGGGCCTACACTGAGCAGTTCTTC. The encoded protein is CASSQLAGAYTEQFF.

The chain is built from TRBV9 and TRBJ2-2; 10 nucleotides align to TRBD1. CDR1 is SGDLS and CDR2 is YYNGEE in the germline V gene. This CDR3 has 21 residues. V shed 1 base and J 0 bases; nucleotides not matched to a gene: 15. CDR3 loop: CASSVKKKTGGFFANTGELFF. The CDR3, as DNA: TGTGCCAGCAGCGTAAAAAAGAAGACAGGGGGCTTTTTTGCGAACACCGGGGAGCTGTTTTTT.

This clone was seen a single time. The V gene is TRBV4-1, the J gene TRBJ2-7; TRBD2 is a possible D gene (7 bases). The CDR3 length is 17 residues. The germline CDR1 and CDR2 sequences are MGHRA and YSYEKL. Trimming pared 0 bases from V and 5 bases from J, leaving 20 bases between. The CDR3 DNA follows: TGCGCCAGCAGCCAAGAACCGAGTAGGGGGAGGGCCGACGAGCAGTACGTC. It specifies CASSQEPSRGRADEQYV.

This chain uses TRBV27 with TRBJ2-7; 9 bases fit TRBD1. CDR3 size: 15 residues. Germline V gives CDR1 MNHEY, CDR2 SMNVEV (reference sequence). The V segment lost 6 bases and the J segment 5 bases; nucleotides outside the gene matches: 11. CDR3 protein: CASSPTDRGGNEQYF. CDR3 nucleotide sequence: TGTGCCAGCAGCCCTACGGACAGGGGAGGGAACGAGCAGTACTTC.

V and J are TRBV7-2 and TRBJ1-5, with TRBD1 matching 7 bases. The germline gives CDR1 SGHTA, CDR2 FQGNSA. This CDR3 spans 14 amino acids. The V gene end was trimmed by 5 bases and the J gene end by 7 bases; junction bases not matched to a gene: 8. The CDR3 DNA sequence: TGTGCCAGCAGCCCGGAGGGGGCAGGGCAGCCCCAGCATTTT. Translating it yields CASSPEGAGQPQHF.

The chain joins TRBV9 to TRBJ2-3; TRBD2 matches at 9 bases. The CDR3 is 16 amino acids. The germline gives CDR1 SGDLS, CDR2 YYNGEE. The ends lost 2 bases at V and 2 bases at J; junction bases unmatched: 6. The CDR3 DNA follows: TGTGCCAGCAGCGTGAGAGCGGGGGGCTCCACAGATACGCAGTATTTT. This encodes CASSVRAGGSTDTQYF.

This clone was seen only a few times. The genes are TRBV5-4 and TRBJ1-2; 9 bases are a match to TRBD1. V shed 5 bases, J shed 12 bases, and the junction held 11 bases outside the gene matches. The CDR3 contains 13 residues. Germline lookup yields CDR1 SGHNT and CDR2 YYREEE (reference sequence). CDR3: CASRDAGQGMDTF. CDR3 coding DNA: TGTGCCAGCAGGGACGCGGGACAGGGAATGGACACCTTC. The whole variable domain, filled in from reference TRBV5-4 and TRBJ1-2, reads ETGVTQSPTHLIKTRGQQVTLRCSSQSGHNTVSWYQQALGQGPQFIFQYYREEENGRGNFPPRFSGLQFPNYSSELNVNALELDDSALYLCASRDAGQGMDTFGSGTRLTVV.

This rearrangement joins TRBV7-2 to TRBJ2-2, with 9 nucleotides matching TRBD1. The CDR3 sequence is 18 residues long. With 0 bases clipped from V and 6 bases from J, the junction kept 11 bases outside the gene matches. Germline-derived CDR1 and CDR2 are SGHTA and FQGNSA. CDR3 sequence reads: CASSLAGTGGGVAGELFF. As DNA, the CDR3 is TGTGCCAGCAGCTTAGCGGGCACAGGGGGCGGGGTCGCCGGGGAGCTGTTTTTT. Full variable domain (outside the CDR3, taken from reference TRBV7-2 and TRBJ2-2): GAGVSQSPSNKVTEKGKDVELRCDPISGHTALYWYRQSLGQGLEFLIYFQGNSAPDKSGLPSDRFSAERTGGSVSTLTIQRTQQEDSAVYLCASSLAGTGGGVAGELFFGEGSRLTVL.

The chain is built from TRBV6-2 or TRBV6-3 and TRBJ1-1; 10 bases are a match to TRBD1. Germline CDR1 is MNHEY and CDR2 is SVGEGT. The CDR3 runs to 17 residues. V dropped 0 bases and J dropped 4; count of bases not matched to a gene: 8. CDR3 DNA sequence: TGTGCCAGCAGTTACTCGAGACCGGGACAGGGGTCCACTGAAGCTTTCTTT. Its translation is CASSYSRPGQGSTEAFF.

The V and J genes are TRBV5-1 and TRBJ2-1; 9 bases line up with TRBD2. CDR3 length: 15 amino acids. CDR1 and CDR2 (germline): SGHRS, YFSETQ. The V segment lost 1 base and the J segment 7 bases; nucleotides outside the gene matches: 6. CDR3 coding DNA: TGCGCCAGCAGCTTGTGGGCGGGAGGGGGGAATGAGCAGTTCTTC. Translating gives CASSLWAGGGNEQFF.

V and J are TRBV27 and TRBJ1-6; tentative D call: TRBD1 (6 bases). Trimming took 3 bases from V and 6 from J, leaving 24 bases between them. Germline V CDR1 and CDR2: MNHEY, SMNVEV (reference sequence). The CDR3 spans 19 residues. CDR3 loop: CASSFNTTPLRGANSPLHF. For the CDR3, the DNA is TGTGCCAGCAGTTTTAACACGACACCACTCAGGGGCGCTAATTCACCCCTCCACTTT.

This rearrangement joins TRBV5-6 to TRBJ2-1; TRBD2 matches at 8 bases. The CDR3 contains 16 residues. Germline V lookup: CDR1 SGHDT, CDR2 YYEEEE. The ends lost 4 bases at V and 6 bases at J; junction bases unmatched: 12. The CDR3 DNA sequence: TGTGCCAGCAGCCCGACCCCCGGGGGGGCGCGCAATGAGCAGTTCTTC. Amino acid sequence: CASSPTPGGARNEQFF.

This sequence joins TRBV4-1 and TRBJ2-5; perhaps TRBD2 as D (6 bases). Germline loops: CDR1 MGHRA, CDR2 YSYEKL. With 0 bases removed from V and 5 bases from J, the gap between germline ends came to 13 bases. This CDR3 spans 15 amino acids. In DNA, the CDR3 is TGCGCCAGCAGCCAAGAGAGGAGGGTCGGGGAGACCCAGTACTTC. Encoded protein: CASSQERRVGETQYF.

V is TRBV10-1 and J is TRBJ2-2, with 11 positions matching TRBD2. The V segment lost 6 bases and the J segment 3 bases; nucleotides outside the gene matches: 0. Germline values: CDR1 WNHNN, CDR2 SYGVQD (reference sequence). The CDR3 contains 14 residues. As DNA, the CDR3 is TGCGCCAGCAGGACTAGCGGGGACACCGGGGAGCTGTTTTTT. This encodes CASRTSGDTGELFF.

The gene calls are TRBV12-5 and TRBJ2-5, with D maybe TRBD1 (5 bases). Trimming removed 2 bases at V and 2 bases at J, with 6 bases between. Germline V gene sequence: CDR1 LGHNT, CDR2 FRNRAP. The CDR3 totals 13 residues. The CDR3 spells CASGLSGQETQYF. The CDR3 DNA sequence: TGTGCTAGTGGTTTGTCAGGGCAAGAGACCCAGTACTTC.

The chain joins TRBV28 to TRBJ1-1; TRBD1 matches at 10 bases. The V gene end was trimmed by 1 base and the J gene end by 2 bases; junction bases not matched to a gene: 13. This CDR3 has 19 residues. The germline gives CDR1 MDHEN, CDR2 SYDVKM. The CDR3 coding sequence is TGTGCCAGCAGTTTATCCCCCATCCGGGACAGGGGCATAAACACTGAAGCTTTCTTT. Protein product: CASSLSPIRDRGINTEAFF.

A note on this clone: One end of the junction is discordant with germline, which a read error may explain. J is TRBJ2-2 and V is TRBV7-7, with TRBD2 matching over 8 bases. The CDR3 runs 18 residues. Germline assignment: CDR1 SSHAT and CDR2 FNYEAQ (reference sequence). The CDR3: CASSLVFAGGTNTGELFF. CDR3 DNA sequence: TGTGCTAGCAGCTTAGTTTTTGCGGGGGGCACGAACACCGGGGAGCTGTTTTTT.

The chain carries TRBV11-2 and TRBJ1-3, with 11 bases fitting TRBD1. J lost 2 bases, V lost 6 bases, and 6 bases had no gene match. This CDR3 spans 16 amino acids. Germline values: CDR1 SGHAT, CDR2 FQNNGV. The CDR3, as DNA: TGTGCCAGCAGAACCCAGGGACAGGGGGCTGGAAACACCATATATTTT. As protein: CASRTQGQGAGNTIYF.

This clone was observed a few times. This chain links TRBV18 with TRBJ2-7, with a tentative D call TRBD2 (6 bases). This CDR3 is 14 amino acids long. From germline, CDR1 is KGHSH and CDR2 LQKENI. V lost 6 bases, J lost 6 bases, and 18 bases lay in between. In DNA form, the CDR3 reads TGTGCCAGCTCTCGCGGGGTTACTAGGGTCGAGCAGTACTTC. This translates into CASSRGVTRVEQYF.

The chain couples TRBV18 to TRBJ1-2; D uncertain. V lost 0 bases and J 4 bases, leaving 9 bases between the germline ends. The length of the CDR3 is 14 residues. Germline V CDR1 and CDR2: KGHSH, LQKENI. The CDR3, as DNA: TGTGCCAGCTCACCACCCGGGGATTCCTATGGCTACACCTTC. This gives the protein CASSPPGDSYGYTF.